The source of this T cell receptor (beta chain) is a study of shared clonotypes between healthy human individuals (dated by TCRdb to the early 2020s). The study in broad terms: A few men and two women, aged 18 to 49 years, made up the cohort. To estimate repertoire size and how much clonotypes are shared between individuals, the study performed deep sequencing of blood TCR repertoires from 4 to 6 healthy adults. For each donor, CD4 naive and CD4 memory were each given three plates, CD8 naive was given two plates, and CD8 memory was given one plate. Different laboratories and diverse techniques were used to prepare libraries and sequence TCR repertoires, to increase sequencing depth and limit assay-specific biases. Per donor, leukapheresis produced somewhere between about 0.8 and 9 billion PBMCs.

With respect to this clone: The antigen it binds to is not known. Within one base of it there is no much larger clone, and no base qualities were kept. Additional DNA sequences in this sample encode the identical CDR3.

On the study overall, not on this receptor specifically: Estimated clonotype richness was generally larger for naive than for memory subsets. Even with the large sequencing depth, rarefaction of the sorted-subset datasets indicated that sequencing was incomplete. The small number of donors limited the genetic and exposure-history diversity represented. Across a handful of donors, about 5.2% of naive CD4, approximately 3.5% of naive CD8, about 2.3% of memory CD4, and about 0.4% of memory CD8 clonotypes were shared. Pairwise subsampling indicated that sequencing depth was expected to affect the degree of clonotype sharing among donors. Compared with non-shared clonotypes, clonotypes shared by all four sorted-subset donors had higher generation probabilities. Sampling was restricted to blood, and TCR repertoires in tissues likely differ from the TCR repertoires found in blood.

The donors were healthy, HIV-negative adults with no recently reported acute infections or vaccinations. Every donor was a Caucasian adult residing in Nashville, Tennessee, USA. Magnetic negative selection was used to enrich CD4+ T cells, after which naive cells were positively selected on CD45RA and the negative fraction became the memory subset. Blood was collected by leukapheresis, and PBMCs were isolated by Ficoll-Histopaque density gradient centrifugation and then cryopreserved in liquid nitrogen vapor phase. Purity and quantity of every magnetically sorted T cell population were checked by analytical flow cytometry. Genomic DNA was isolated from each sorted fraction and quantified by UV absorbance on a Nanodrop 2000c. Using the deep immunoSEQ assay, TCR CDR3 regions were amplified from genomic DNA by multiplex PCR. Extracted genomic DNA from each cell subset was distributed evenly across all wells of several immunoSEQ 96-well plates, and each plate was treated as a replicate. For sorted subsets, each replicate PCR was loaded with about 0.2 ug genomic DNA, equivalent to about 30,000 T cell genomes. Purified libraries were measured with a Qubit 3.0 fluorometer, size-checked on a Bioanalyzer 2100, and measured again with the KAPA Library Quantification kit. Each immunoSEQ 96-well plate was sequenced on its own single-read 150-cycle Illumina NextSeq 550 flow cell. The paper's processing steps were these. Because only junctional sequences without quality scores were contained in the immunoSEQ output, filtering matching that applied to full-length reads could not be performed. Sequences were annotated with PyIR, a Python wrapper for IgBLAST v1.9, using IMGT germline references to assign V/J genes and CDR3. Any read was removed if the V/J assignment was weak (E-value above 1e-6), the CDR3 was missing, or the read contained stop codons, out-of-frame junctions, or ambiguous translated residues. V3J clonotypes were defined as sequences sharing an identical inferred V gene, J gene, and CDR3 amino acid sequence. Percentage overlap between repertoires was calculated by dividing the number of shared unique clonotypes by the size of the smaller repertoire. Richness of each repertoire was evaluated using RTK rarefaction, the Chao1 estimator, and Recon v2.1 estimates of unobserved clonotypes. OLGA was used to compute generation probabilities for all TCRbeta clonotypes that the gDNA method yielded from a handful of donors. Here the immuneACCESS table is served through TCRdb, limited to in-frame sequences with V and J called. Missing clones are a known gap in these copies; in checked studies unresolved V genes cover under half, and the rest lacks a known reason. Clone size and V and J calls were adopted from that table, with D and trimming inferred from the DNA. Across this sample there are about 1.1 million clones, with approximately 80% seen only once. More than 0.55% of the sample belongs to the ten largest clones.

Sequencing was done on a sample of memory CD4+ T cells from PBMCs. The cell subset or site label here, explained by the study, means: CD45RA-negative fraction. The receptor comes from a man younger than 35 in good health. Some clones in this sample may be carry-over from other donors' samples.

At the DNA level, the sequence is TGTGCCAGCAGCTTAGCTGGTTACGAGCAGTACTTC. This translates into CASSLAGYEQYF. The V and J segments used are TRBV11-2 and TRBJ2-7; the D segment cannot be called with confidence. The trim is 1 base for V and 4 bases for J, with a gap of 5 bases between the germline ends. The germline V gene encodes CDR1 SGHAT and CDR2 FQNNGV. Including cysteine and phenylalanine, the CDR3 has 12 amino acids. Only the CDR3 DNA is retained, 36 bases long and in frame from the first base.